This TCR beta chain was found in a study of Graves' ophthalmopathy and Graves' hyperthyroidism listed by TCRdb under 2018. The study in broad terms: Peripheral blood was collected at initial diagnosis, prior to any treatment. The study used signatures of the TCR beta repertoire to tell Graves' ophthalmopathy apart from Graves' hyperthyroidism and to predict which patients would progress to ophthalmopathy. The approximately 95 discovery patients were divided at random into training and test sets in a 7:3 ratio. After sampling, hyperthyroidism patients received methimazole starting at 30 mg daily, and ophthalmopathy patients received high-dose intravenous methylprednisolone. In roughly six hyperthyroidism patients, the T-cell repertoires found in thyroid tissue were compared with those found in blood. An independent validation cohort was composed of some 19 hyperthyroidism patients and some 16 patients who later progressed from hyperthyroidism to ophthalmopathy. In total, around 140 blood samples were TCR-sequenced: approximately 42 ophthalmopathy, about 75 hyperthyroidism and some 17 hyperthyroidism-to-ophthalmopathy patients. A discovery set of about a hundred patients (43 ophthalmopathy, 55 to 60 stable hyperthyroidism) was enrolled to explore V-J signatures distinguishing ophthalmopathy from hyperthyroidism.

TCR beta CDR3 regions were amplified from RNA transcripts for repertoire sequencing. The first round of RT-PCR was done with HTBI primers and the Qiagen OneStep RT-PCR kit, and was followed by a second round of multiplex PCR, then size selection and purification. Libraries were sequenced on an Illumina HiSeq2000 using paired-end 100 bp reads. The authors processed their data as follows. SOAPnuke was used to process the reads, removing any read that contained adapters or uncalled bases, had a mean Phred below 15, or lacked an exact match to the constant primer or identifier. High-quality paired reads were merged with COPE v1.2.5. Each unique nucleotide sequence was treated as a clonotype, and MiTCR v1.1 was used to align the clonotypes to the IMGT TRB V, D and J references. Analysis was restricted to V-J combinations with a frequency above 0.0001, which covered 99% to 99.2% of repertoires. A TCR clonal expansion and chaos score per V-J combination was defined as the ratio of F50 clonal expansion to chaos observed in the TCRdist matrix. Welch's t-statistics and random forest were used to reduce features to some 13 V-J combinations, which were fed into a naive Bayes classifier. The similarity between thyroid and blood repertoires was quantified using the Morisita-Horn index. TCRdb reprocessing: public reads trimmed at Q25 with fastp, clones called with MiXCR, in-frame beta chains kept. Identical CDR3 protein sequences are pooled into one entry, listed with their most common genes and DNA. TCRdb's processing, not the study's, gives the V and J calls here. The sample has some 210,000 distinct CDR3 sequences on record, approximately 28% of them singletons. Approximately 9.6% of the sample goes to the ten largest clones.

Ends trimmed: V by 6 bases, J by 1 base; bases unmatched to a gene: 7. For CDR1 and CDR2, the germline V gene lists MNHEY and SVGAGI. Taken from cysteine to phenylalanine, the CDR3 has 15 residues. The only DNA kept is the CDR3, 45 bases in frame from the first base. This clonotype was counted ten times or more. Its cognate antigen has yet to be identified. It has no much larger one-base neighbor in the sample; base qualities were not kept. Ophthalmopathy patients had moderately to severely active disease, Clinical Activity Score of at least 3, NOSPECS grade of at least 4, and disease duration under 3 months. Patients with other autoimmune diseases, uncontrolled infections, pregnancy or lactation were excluded from the study. Clinical symptoms, serum thyroxine, TRAb, thyroid ultrasound and orbital computed tomography formed the basis of the diagnosis. PBMCs were isolated from around 10 ml of fresh peripheral blood by Ficoll-Paque density gradient centrifugation. Trizol reagent was used to extract the total RNA, and its quality was then checked on an Agilent 2100 Bioanalyzer.

On the study overall, not on this receptor specifically: Sample size was not statistically predetermined, and group allocation was not concealed from the investigators. Most of the expanded thyroid clonotypes with a frequency above 0.001 were also detected in blood, and it was suggested that the thyroid immune response may be reflected by blood repertoires. In validation, the model predicted ophthalmopathy progression with less than 71% sensitivity and approximately 75% specificity; roughly eleven predicted patients were CT-confirmed with GO in a median of 6.5 months. The 13-signature model separated ophthalmopathy from stable hyperthyroidism with approximately 90% sensitivity and approximately 81% specificity in cross-validation, and 80%/75% in the test set.

The chain joins TRBV6-5 to TRBJ2-5, with 8 middle bases fitting TRBD1. Sequencing input: peripheral blood. This receptor was identified in a man aged 50 to 60 with Graves' ophthalmopathy. Donor details come from another sample of the same person, matched by shared clones. The CDR3 protein is CASSKDRVGQETQYF. The DNA reads as follows: TGTGCCAGCAGCAAGGACAGGGTAGGCCAAGAGACCCAGTACTTC.